This T cell receptor beta chain was sequenced in a study of blood T cell repertoires in COVID-19. Across the study: Specimens from acute and convalescent COVID-19 originated in the United States, Italy and Spain.

CDR3 size: 15 residues. Germline CDR1 LGHDT, CDR2 YNNKEL (reference sequence). V was trimmed by 1 base and J by 5 bases, leaving 15 bases between them. In the original workflow: Scientists estimated how many nucleated cells there were by amplifying reference gene primers. The assay was immunoSEQ multiplex PCR, and TCRdb's table has in-frame clones only and misses some. V, J and clone size are those of that table, while D and trimming were read from the DNA. The table shows around 150,000 clones, with under 90% occurring only once. Participants were aged roughly 18 to 95 years, lived in about two dozen US areas, and enrolled virtually.

The chain couples TRBV3-1 (or the pseudogene TRBV3-2) to TRBJ2-7; D perhaps matches TRBD1 (5 bases). Sequences were obtained from PBMCs or T cells enriched from blood (not recorded which). The TCR sequence derives from a man aged 45-65 years who had recovered from COVID-19. CDR3 sequence reads: CASSQGTGLGNEQYF. CDR3 DNA: TGTGCCAGCAGCCAAGGAACAGGCCTAGGGAACGAGCAGTACTTC.